The TCR beta chain under discussion was sequenced for a study of T cells in Graves' hyperthyroidism and ophthalmopathy. On the study more broadly: Blood was drawn when the patient was first diagnosed and still untreated.

Study-level findings and limits: Most expanded thyroid clonotypes above 0.001 recurred in blood.

Graves' hyperthyroidism was deemed stable absent ophthalmopathy progression within 18 months. Orbital computed tomography and thyroid ultrasound, together with serum TRAb and thyroxine and clinical symptoms, were used for diagnoses. The V end lost 6 bases, the J end lost 6 bases, and 24 bases lay between the germline ends. The germline V gene encodes CDR1 DFQATT and CDR2 SNEGSKA (reference sequence). This CDR3 comprises 16 residues. This clonotype showed up just a few times. Its antigen is as yet unknown. Amplified regions were TCR beta CDR3 sequences from RNA transcripts. HTBI primers were the set used in a first-round RT-PCR of the TCR CDR3. TCRdb itself ran the multiplex PCR reads through MiXCR, one entry per CDR3 protein. The table has roughly 170,000 distinct CDR3 sequences, about 18% seen once.

The chain combines TRBV20-1 with TRBJ1-5; D perhaps matches TRBD1 (6 bases). This TCR was recovered from a woman between 45 and 65 years old with Graves' hyperthyroidism. The sequencing sample was made of blood. The chain's CDR3 is CSAYQARGRGSQPQHF. As DNA, the CDR3 is TGCAGTGCATATCAGGCGAGGGGGAGGGGGAGTCAGCCCCAGCATTTT.